These 17 T cell receptor beta chains share one sample of origin, sequenced in a study of T-cell memory formation after mild COVID-19 (dated by TCRdb to 2020 to 2023). To prepare the library, 5' RACE was applied. For sequencing, an Illumina NovaSeq 6000 was employed. In-frame beta chains were kept once TCRdb had trimmed the public reads at Q25 with fastp and called clones with MiXCR. A single entry per CDR3 protein holds the most common genes and DNA from its merged rows. For this sample the table gives about 560,000 distinct CDR3 sequences, of which about a fifth were detected only once. The biggest ten clones account for about 8.4% of the sample. Sequencing input: PBMCs or a T cell subset sorted from them (not recorded which). Source of these receptors: an adult woman who had mild COVID-19 (a few samples of this study predate the infection). The sample titles of this study are shuffled in the database, so cell type and time point are left out; the donor was told from shared clones.

This chain links TRBV27 with TRBJ1-1; 7 positions agree with TRBD1. This CDR3 contains 17 residues. Germline V gene data show CDR1 as MNHEY and CDR2 as SMNVEV (reference sequence). The junction had 12 bases not matched to a gene; V was cut back by 2 bases and J by 3 bases. CDR3 residues: CASSLKLLGRGDTEAFF. The CDR3 coding sequence is TGTGCCAGCAGTTTAAAGCTGTTGGGCAGGGGGGACACTGAAGCTTTCTTT.

The sample holds a few counts of this clonotype. The genes are TRBV6-2 or TRBV6-3 and TRBJ1-5; no clear D. Trimming removed 6 bases from V and 1 base from J, with 19 bases in between. The CDR3 totals 17 residues. Germline values: CDR1 MNHEY, CDR2 SVGEGT. The CDR3 DNA follows: TGTGCCAGCAGCGAGGACGGGGTCGAACCGAGCAATCAGCCCCAGCATTTT. This encodes CASSEDGVEPSNQPQHF.

The rearrangement joins TRBV20-1 to TRBJ1-3, with no clear D. CDR1 is DFQATT and CDR2 is SNEGSKA in the germline V gene (reference sequence). The CDR3 spans 17 residues. With 2 bases removed from V and 2 bases from J, the gap between germline ends came to 19 bases. The CDR3 DNA reads as TGCAGTGCTAGAACGCCCTTAGAGGGAATAGCTGGAAACACCATATATTTT. As protein: CSARTPLEGIAGNTIYF.

The rearrangement joins TRBV5-1 to TRBJ1-3; D gene uncertain. Germline-derived CDR1 and CDR2 are SGHRS and YFSETQ. This CDR3 is built from 14 residues. V lost 0 bases, J lost 2 bases, and 6 bases lay in between. CDR3 in amino acids: CASSLEPAGNTIYF. Written as DNA, the CDR3 is TGCGCCAGCAGCTTGGAGCCAGCTGGAAACACCATATATTTT. The complete variable domain, with remaining parts taken from reference TRBV5-1 and TRBJ1-3, reads KAGVTQTPRYLIKTRGQQVTLSCSPISGHRSVSWYQQTPGQGLQFLFEYFSETQRNKGNFPGRFSGRQFSNSRSEMNVSTLELGDSALYLCASSLEPAGNTIYFGEGSWLTVV.

The chain couples TRBV19 to TRBJ1-1; 7 bases agree with TRBD1. The CDR3 runs 13 residues. Looked up from germline, CDR1 is LNHDA and CDR2 is SQIVND (reference sequence). V dropped 8 bases and J dropped 3; count of bases not matched to a gene: 6. In DNA, the CDR3 is TGTGCCAGTCGGGACAGCGCTTACACTGAAGCTTTCTTT. Translating it yields CASRDSAYTEAFF.

This clonotype occurred a few times. This chain joins TRBV11-2 and TRBJ1-1; 9 positions agree with TRBD1. Germline CDR1 SGHAT, CDR2 FQNNGV. This CDR3 comprises 12 residues. V lost 5 bases, J lost 11 bases, and 6 bases stayed unmatched. CDR3 coding DNA: TGTGCCAGCAGCACCCGGACAGGGGCGGCTTTCTTT. This encodes CASSTRTGAAFF. Variable domain in full (rest from reference TRBV11-2 and TRBJ1-1): EAGVAQSPRYKIIEKRQSVAFWCNPISGHATLYWYQQILGQGPKLLIQFQNNGVVDDSQLPKDRFSAERLKGVDSTLKIQPAKLEDSAVYLCASSTRTGAAFFGQGTRLTVV.

In this sample, this clonotype turned up a few times. The rearrangement links TRBV24-1 to TRBJ2-3, with 12 bases lining up with TRBD2. Per germline, CDR1 KGHDR and CDR2 SFDVKD. The CDR3 is 17 residues long. V shed 0 bases and J 5 bases; nucleotides not matched to a gene: 5. CDR3 in amino acids: CATSDLRLAGAKDTQYF. Here the CDR3 DNA reads TGTGCCACCAGTGATTTGCGACTAGCGGGAGCAAAAGATACGCAGTATTTT.

In its sample, this clonotype was seen a few times. The rearrangement joins TRBV7-9 to TRBJ2-2; 8 nucleotides line up with TRBD1. With 4 bases clipped from V and 2 bases from J, the junction kept 9 bases outside the gene matches. The CDR3 contains 17 residues. Per the germline V gene, CDR1 is SEHNR and CDR2 is FQNEAQ (reference sequence). The CDR3 reads CASSWVPGTGNTGELFF. DNA for the CDR3: TGTGCCAGCAGCTGGGTCCCCGGGACAGGAAACACCGGGGAGCTGTTTTTT. Using reference TRBV7-9 and TRBJ2-2 for the parts outside the CDR3, the full variable domain is DTGVSQNPRHKITKRGQNVTFRCDPISEHNRLYWYRQTLGQGPEFLTYFQNEAQLEKSRLLSDRFSAERPKGSFSTLEIQRTEQGDSAMYLCASSWVPGTGNTGELFFGEGSRLTVL.

This clonotype was seen only a few times. The gene calls are TRBV12-3 or TRBV12-4 and TRBJ2-1, with no clear D. The CDR3 has 13 amino acids. V was pared by 1 base and J by 7 bases, with 8 bases between. The DNA for the CDR3 is TGTGCCAGCAGTTTAGGGGTTAGTAATGAGCAGTTCTTC. Its protein product is CASSLGVSNEQFF.

This clonotype turned up a few times. V is TRBV4-1 and J is TRBJ1-4; 7 bases agree with TRBD1. The CDR3 contains 15 residues. Germline V CDR1 and CDR2: MGHRA, YSYEKL. Losses at the gene ends were 4 bases for V and 7 bases for J; bases not matched to a gene: 9. The DNA of the CDR3 is TGCGCCAGCAGCCTCTTGACAGGGATGGGTGAAAAACTGTTTTTT. Translated: CASSLLTGMGEKLFF.

This sequence joins TRBV5-5 and TRBJ2-3; 14 nucleotides line up with TRBD2. Germline-derived CDR1 and CDR2 are SGHKS and YYEKEE (reference sequence). CDR3 length: 16 amino acids. Trimming at V came to 4 bases and at J to 5 bases, leaving 6 bases not matched to a gene. CDR3 DNA sequence: TGTGCCAGCAGCCCGGGACTAGCGGGAGTACAAGATACGCAGTATTTT. Protein: CASSPGLAGVQDTQYF.

In this sample, this clonotype turned up a few times. The chain couples TRBV6-4 to TRBJ2-1; TRBD2 aligns across 8 bases. The CDR3 spans 16 residues. Germline lookup yields CDR1 MRHNA and CDR2 SNTAGT. V was clipped by 0 bases and J by 6 bases; unmatched bases: 7. CDR3 sequence (DNA): TGTGCCAGCAGTGACTCGCGTCTAGCGGGTCTCAATGAGCAGTTCTTC. Protein product: CASSDSRLAGLNEQFF.

This clonotype was counted many times. V is TRBV5-1 and J is TRBJ2-3; 11 nucleotides line up with TRBD2. The CDR3 runs 17 residues. The germline CDR1 and CDR2 sequences are SGHRS and YFSETQ. J gave up 0 bases and V 4 bases, and 7 bases lay outside the gene matches. CDR3 sequence: CASSPNSGRASTDTQYF. The CDR3 DNA reads as TGCGCCAGCAGCCCTAATAGCGGGAGGGCTAGCACAGATACGCAGTATTTT.

Comments on this clonotype: Sequence at one end of the junction differs from germline and may be a read error. The chain links TRBV7-7 to TRBJ2-2; 7 nucleotides line up with TRBD2. This CDR3 is built from 15 residues. Germline CDR1 reads SSHAT; CDR2 reads FNYEAQ (reference sequence). The CDR3 spells CASSLSQGGTGELFF. DNA for the CDR3: TGTGCTAGCAGCTTAAGCCAGGGAGGGACCGGGGAGCTGTTTTTT. Looking up the rest from reference TRBV7-7 and TRBJ2-2 gives the full variable domain: GAGVSQSPRYKVTKRGQDVTLRCDPISSHATLYWYQQALGQGPEFLTYFNYEAQPDKSGLPSDRFSAERPEGSISTLTIQRTEQRDSAMYRCASSLSQGGTGELFFGEGSRLTVL.

The chain is built from TRBV15 and TRBJ2-2; 10 nucleotides agree with TRBD2. In germline, CDR1 is LNHNV, CDR2 YYDKDF (reference sequence). The J segment lost 3 bases and the V segment lost 0 bases, leaving 10 bases of the junction unmatched. The CDR3 contains 19 residues. The CDR3 nucleotides are TGTGCCACCAGCAGAGAACTAGCGGGGTTGTCCCGACACACCGGGGAGCTGTTTTTT. Residues: CATSRELAGLSRHTGELFF.

The table lists this clonotype with a few counts. The chain has TRBV30 and TRBJ2-7; D unresolved. The CDR3 sequence is 15 residues long. CDR1 and CDR2 from the germline V gene are GTSNPN and SVGIG (reference sequence). Between the trimmed V and J ends, which lost 0 bases and 0 bases, there was a span of 12 bases. DNA for the CDR3: TGTGCCTGGAGTGTATGGGGTGGTTACTCCTACGAGCAGTACTTC. Protein: CAWSVWGGYSYEQYF.

The V call is TRBV4-2, the J call TRBJ1-6, with D uncertain. The ends were cut back, 3 bases at V and 6 bases at J, with 15 bases in the middle. Germline CDR1 LGHNA, CDR2 YNFKEQ. The CDR3 covers 16 residues. The CDR3 DNA is TGTGCCAGCAGCCAGGGGAACGGAATATCTAATTCACCCCTCCACTTT. The encoded protein is CASSQGNGISNSPLHF.